This T cell receptor beta chain was found in a study of cytomegalovirus exposure and HLA in healthy donors. Regarding this clone: Its cognate antigen is unknown.

Overall study findings and caveats: Researchers reported in a later analysis that a missense DCLRE1C variant was tied to TCR beta V- and J-gene trimming.

PCR amplification relied on 60 Vbeta primers (plus 13 Jbeta primers). The method was immunoSEQ multiplex PCR; TCRdb's version includes in-frame clones alone and lacks a portion of them. The repertoire consists of about 91,000 clones, with 90% occurring once and the leading ten covering about 2.5%. J gave up 7 bases and V 5 bases, and 5 bases lay outside the gene matches. Germline values: CDR1 MNHEY, CDR2 SVGAGI. The CDR3 contains 14 residues. The clonotype comes from a young man in good health and CMV-seronegative. The chain recombines TRBV6-5 with TRBJ2-1, with 10 bases aligning to TRBD1. The source material was PBMCs. This chain's CDR3 is CASSRDRGTNEQFF. The CDR3 nucleotides read TGTGCCAGCAGTCGGGACAGGGGAACAAATGAGCAGTTCTTC.